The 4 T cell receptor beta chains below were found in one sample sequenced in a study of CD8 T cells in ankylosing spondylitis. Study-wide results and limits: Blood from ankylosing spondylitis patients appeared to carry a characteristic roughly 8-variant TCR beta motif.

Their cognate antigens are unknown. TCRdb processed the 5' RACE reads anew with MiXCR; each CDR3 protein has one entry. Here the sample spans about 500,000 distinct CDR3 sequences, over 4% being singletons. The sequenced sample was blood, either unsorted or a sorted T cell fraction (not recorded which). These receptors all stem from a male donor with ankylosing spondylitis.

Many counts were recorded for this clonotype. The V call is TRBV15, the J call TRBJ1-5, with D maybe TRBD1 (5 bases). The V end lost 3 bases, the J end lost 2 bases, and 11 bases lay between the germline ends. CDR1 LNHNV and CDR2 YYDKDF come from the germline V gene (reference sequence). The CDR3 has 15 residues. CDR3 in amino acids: CATSRAEGRNQPQHF. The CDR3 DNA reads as TGTGCCACCAGCAGGGCCGAGGGGCGCAATCAGCCCCAGCATTTT.

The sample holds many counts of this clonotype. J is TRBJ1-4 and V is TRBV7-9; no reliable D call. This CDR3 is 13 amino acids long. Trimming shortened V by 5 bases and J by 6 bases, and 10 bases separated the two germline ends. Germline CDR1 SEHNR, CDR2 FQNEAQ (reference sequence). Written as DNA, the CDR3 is TGTGCCAGCAGCCCGTCGATGTATGAAAAACTGTTTTTT. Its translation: CASSPSMYEKLFF.

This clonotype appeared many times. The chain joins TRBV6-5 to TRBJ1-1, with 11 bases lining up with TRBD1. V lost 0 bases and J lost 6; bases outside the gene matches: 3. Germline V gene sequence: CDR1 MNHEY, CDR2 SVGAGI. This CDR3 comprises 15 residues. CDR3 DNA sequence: TGTGCCAGCAGTTACTCAGGGACAGGGGGATCTGAAGCTTTCTTT. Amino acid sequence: CASSYSGTGGSEAFF.

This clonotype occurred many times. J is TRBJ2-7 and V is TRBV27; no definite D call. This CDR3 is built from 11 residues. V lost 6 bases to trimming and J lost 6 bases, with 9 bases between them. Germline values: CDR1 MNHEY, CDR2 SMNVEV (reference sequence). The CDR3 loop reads CASRYATEQYF. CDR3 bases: TGTGCCAGCAGGTACGCGACCGAGCAGTACTTC.